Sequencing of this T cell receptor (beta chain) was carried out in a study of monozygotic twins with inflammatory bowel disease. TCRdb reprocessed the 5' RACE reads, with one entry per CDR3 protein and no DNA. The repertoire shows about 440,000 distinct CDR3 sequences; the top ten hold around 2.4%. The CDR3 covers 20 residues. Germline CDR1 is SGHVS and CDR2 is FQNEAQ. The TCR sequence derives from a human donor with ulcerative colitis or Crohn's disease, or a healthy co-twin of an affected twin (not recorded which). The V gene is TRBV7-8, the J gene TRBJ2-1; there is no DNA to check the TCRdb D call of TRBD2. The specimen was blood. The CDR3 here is CASSLSLRLAGHRKGGEQFF.